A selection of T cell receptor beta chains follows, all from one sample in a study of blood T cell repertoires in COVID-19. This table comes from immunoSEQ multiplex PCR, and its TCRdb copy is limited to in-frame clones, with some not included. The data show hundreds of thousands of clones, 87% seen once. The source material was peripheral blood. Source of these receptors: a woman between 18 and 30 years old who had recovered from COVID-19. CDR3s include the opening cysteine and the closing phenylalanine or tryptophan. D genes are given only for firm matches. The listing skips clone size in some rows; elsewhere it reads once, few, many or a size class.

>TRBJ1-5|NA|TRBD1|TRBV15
CATSRTGIQPQHF
TGTGCCACCAGCAGGACAGGGATTCAGCCCCAGCATTTT
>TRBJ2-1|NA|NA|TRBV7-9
CASSLARGYNEQFF
TGTGCCAGCAGCTTAGCAAGGGGCTACAATGAGCAGTTCTTC
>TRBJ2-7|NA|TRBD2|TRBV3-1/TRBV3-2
CASSQAGTTYEQYF
TGTGCCAGCAGCCAAGCCGGGACTACTTACGAGCAGTACTTC
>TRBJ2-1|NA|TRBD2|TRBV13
CASSSLAGGPDEQFF
TGTGCCAGCAGCTCCCTAGCGGGAGGGCCCGATGAGCAGTTCTTC
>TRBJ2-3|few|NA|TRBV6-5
CASGRGAADTQYF
TGTGCCAGCGGTCGCGGAGCAGCAGATACGCAGTATTTT
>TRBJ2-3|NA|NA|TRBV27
CASIGRGGYTDTQYF
TGTGCCAGCATTGGGAGGGGGGGCTACACAGATACGCAGTATTTT
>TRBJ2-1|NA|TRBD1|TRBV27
CASSYGQGANEQFF
TGTGCCAGCAGTTACGGGCAGGGGGCGAATGAGCAGTTCTTC
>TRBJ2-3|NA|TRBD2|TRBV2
CASRGALSGSGDTQYF
TGTGCCAGCAGGGGGGCGTTGAGCGGGAGCGGGGATACGCAGTATTTT
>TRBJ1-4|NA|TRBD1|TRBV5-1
CASSWEGQGNEKLFF
TGCGCCAGCAGTTGGGAGGGACAGGGGAATGAAAAACTGTTTTTT
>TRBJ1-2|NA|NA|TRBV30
CAWTGHEYGYTF
TGTGCCTGGACAGGTCATGAGTATGGCTACACCTTC
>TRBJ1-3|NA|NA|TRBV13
CASSLSDSGNTIYF
TGTGCCAGCAGCTTATCGGACAGTGGAAACACCATATATTTT
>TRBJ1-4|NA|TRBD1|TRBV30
CAWAPGRGPEKLFF
TGTGCCTGGGCTCCCGGCAGGGGGCCCGAAAAACTGTTTTTT
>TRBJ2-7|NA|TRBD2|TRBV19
CASTPGLAGEGVSYEQYF
TGTGCCAGTACCCCGGGACTAGCGGGAGAGGGGGTCTCCTACGAGCAGTACTTC